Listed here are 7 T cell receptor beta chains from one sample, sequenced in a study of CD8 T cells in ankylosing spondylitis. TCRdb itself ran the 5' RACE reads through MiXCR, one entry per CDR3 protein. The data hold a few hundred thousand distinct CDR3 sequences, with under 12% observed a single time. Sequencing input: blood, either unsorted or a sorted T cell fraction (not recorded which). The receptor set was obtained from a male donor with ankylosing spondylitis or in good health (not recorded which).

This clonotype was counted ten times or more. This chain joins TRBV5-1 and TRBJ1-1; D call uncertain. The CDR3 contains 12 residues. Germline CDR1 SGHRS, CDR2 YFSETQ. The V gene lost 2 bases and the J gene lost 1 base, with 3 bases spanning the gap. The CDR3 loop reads CASSFQNTEAFF. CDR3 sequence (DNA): TGCGCCAGCAGCTTTCAGAACACTGAAGCTTTCTTT.

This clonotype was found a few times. CDR3 amino acids: CSARDSEALNTEAFF. The CDR3 DNA reads TGCAGTGCAAGGGACAGCGAAGCCTTGAACACTGAAGCTTTCTTT. The chain employs TRBV20-1 and TRBJ1-1, with 7 bases fitting TRBD1. The CDR3 has 15 amino acids. Trimming at V came to 6 bases and at J to 0 bases, leaving 10 bases not matched to a gene. Germline assignment: CDR1 DFQATT and CDR2 SNEGSKA (reference sequence).

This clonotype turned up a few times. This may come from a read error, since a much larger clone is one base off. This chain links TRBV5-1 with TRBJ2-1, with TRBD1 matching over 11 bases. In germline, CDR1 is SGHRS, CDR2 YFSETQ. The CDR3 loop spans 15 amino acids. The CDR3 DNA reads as TGCGCCAGCAGCTTGGCGGGACAGGGGGGAAATGAGCAGCTCTTC. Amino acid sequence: CASSLAGQGGNEQLF.

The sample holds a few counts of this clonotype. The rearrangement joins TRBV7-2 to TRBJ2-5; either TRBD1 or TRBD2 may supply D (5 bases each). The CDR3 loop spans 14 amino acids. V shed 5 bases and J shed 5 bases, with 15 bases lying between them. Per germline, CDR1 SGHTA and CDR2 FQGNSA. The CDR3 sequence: CASSRRDGKETQYF. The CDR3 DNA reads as TGTGCCAGCAGCCGCCGGGACGGAAAGGAGACCCAGTACTTC.

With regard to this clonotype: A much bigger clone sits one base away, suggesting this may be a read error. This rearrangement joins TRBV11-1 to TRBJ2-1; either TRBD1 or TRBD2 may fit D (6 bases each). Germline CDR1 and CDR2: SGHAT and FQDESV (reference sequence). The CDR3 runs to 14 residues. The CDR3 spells CASRFQGGSNEQFF. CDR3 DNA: TGTGCCAGCCGCTTTCAAGGGGGGAGCAATGAGCAGTTCTTC.

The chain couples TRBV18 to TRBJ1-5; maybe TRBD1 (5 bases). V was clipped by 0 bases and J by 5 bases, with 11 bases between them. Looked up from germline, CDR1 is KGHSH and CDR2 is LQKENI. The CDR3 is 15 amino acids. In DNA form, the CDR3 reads TGTGCCAGCTCACCACCGAACGGGGCGGATCAGCCCCAGCATTTT. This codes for CASSPPNGADQPQHF.

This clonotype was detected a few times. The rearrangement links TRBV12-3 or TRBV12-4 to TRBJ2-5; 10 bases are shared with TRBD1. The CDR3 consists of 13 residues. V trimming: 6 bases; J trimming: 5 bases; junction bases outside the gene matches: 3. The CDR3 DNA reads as TGTGCCAGCAGGGGACAGGGGACGGAGACCCAGTACTTC. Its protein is CASRGQGTETQYF.